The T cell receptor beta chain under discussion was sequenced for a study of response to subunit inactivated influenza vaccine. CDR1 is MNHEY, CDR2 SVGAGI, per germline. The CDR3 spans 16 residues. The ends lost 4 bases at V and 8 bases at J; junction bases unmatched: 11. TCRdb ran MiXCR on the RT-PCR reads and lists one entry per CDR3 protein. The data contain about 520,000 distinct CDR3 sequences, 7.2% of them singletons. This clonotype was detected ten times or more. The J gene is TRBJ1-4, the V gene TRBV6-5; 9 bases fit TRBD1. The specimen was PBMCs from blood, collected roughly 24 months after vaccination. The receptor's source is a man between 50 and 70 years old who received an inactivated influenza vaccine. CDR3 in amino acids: CASSLPPGQGREKLFF. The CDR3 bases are TGTGCCAGCAGTTTACCCCCAGGACAGGGGAGGGAAAAACTGTTTTTT.